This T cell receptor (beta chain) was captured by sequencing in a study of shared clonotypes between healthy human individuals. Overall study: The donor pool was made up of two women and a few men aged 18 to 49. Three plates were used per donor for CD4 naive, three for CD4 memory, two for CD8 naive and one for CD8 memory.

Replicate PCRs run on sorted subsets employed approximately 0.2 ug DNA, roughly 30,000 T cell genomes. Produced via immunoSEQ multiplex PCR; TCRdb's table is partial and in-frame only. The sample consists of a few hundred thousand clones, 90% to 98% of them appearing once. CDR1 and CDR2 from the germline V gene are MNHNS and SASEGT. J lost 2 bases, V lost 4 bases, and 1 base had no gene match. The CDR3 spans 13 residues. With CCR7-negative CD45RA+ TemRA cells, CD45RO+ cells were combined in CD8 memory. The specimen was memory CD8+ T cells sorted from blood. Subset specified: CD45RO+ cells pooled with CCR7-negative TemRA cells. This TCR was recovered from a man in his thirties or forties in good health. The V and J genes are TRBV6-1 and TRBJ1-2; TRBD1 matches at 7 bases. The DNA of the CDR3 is TGTGCCAGCAGTGTACAGGGGAACTATGGCTACACCTTC. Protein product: CASSVQGNYGYTF.